This T cell receptor beta chain derives from a study of blood T cells in healthy people across ages. V lost 3 bases to trimming and J lost 4 bases, with 14 bases between them. The CDR3 loop spans 15 amino acids. The germline CDR1 and CDR2 sequences are SGHRS and YFSETQ. Extraction of total RNA produced a minimum of 5 micrograms from each sample. The authors ran a second PCR of 7 to 11 cycles using a sample-barcoded 5' primer and a J-beta primer mix. TCRdb processed the 5' RACE reads anew with MiXCR; each CDR3 protein has one entry. The table records approximately 780,000 distinct CDR3 sequences, 25% to 30% of them present only once. This sample was shared with a second study, whose subject was T cells of mothers and their children. That publication notes: A few healthy Caucasian mothers gave samples, and so did their six children. The effect of thymic selection on TCR recombination output is similar between related and unrelated pairs. Researchers report slightly higher, though non-significant, overlap in related mother-child pairs than in unrelated pairs.

The source material was blood. The J gene is TRBJ1-3, the V gene TRBV5-1; D perhaps matches TRBD1 (5 bases). The TCR was taken from a boy younger than 18 in good health. This CDR3 reads CASSSTAGYGNTIYF. The CDR3 nucleotides are TGCGCCAGCAGCTCGACAGCGGGTTACGGAAACACCATATATTTT. Full variable domain (outside the CDR3, taken from reference TRBV5-1 and TRBJ1-3): KAGVTQTPRYLIKTRGQQVTLSCSPISGHRSVSWYQQTPGQGLQFLFEYFSETQRNKGNFPGRFSGRQFSNSRSEMNVSTLELGDSALYLCASSSTAGYGNTIYFGEGSWLTVV.